The TCR beta chain under discussion was sequenced for a study of blood T cells in healthy people across ages (dated by TCRdb to 2013 to 2016). General notes on the study: In model experiments, roughly one uniquely barcoded TCR beta cDNA molecule per two T cells was captured by template switching. The study measured age-related changes in TCR beta repertoire diversity using deep sequencing normalized with unique cDNA molecular identifiers. Donors were grouped into four age groups: young (average approximately 15 years), middle-aged (roughly 40), aged (about 60) and long-lived (around 80). Using the same blood draw, the study looked at two additional independent replicas of 1 million unique cDNA reads for two donors, one aged 18 to 30 and the other aged 80 or older. On the study overall, not on this receptor specifically: Estimates of total diversity from one million sequenced T cells were regarded as lower bounds and underestimates. As age increased, observed TCR beta diversity per million T cells dropped in a roughly linear way, and a significant reduction was already evident by age 40. Because donor CMV infection status was unknown, age-related changes in expanded clonotypes were potentially confounded. The percentage of naive T cells measured by flow cytometry correlated strongly with observed TCR beta diversity. The long-lived group showed more naive CD4+ T cells, fewer expanded clones and increased TCR diversity than the aged group, suggesting age selection. Bulk unsorted PBMC profiling prevented conclusive comparison of naive and antigen-experienced compartments.

V loses 4 bases of germline sequence and J loses 2 bases, and the interval between the two ends is 11 bases. The germline V gene (reference sequence) yields PRHDT for CDR1 and FYEKMQ for CDR2. The CDR3 sequence holds 15 residues, the cysteine and phenylalanine included. The entry retains the CDR3 DNA only, 45 bases that are in frame from base 1. The donors were 40 or so Caucasian individuals from Russia, aged roughly 6 to 100 years, who were systemically healthy. Each donor gave ten milliliters of peripheral blood, drawn into EDTA-treated Vacutainer tubes. Ficoll-Paque density-gradient centrifugation was used to isolate PBMCs, with at least 6.5 million per sample. Total RNA was extracted from PBMCs with Trizol reagent, with at least 6 micrograms obtained per sample. Naive CD45RAhigh/CD27high T cell percentages were measured by flow cytometry on a PBMC aliquot from every donor. This clonotype was detected only a few times. Its antigen specificity is not known. Base qualities were left out, and no much larger clone turns up one base away.

Libraries were made using 5' RACE. Sequencing relied on an Illumina HiSeq 2500. A second PCR of about 7 to 12 cycles was run with a J-beta primer mix and a sample-barcoded 5' primer. Each TCR beta cDNA molecule received a unique molecular identifier from a template-switch 5' adaptor carrying 12 random nucleotides. Each sample yielded at least 2.5 million CDR3-containing paired-end reads. First-strand cDNA was synthesized from all RNA with the Mint cDNA synthesis kit, primed by a TRBC-specific oligonucleotide. All cDNA was treated with uracil-DNA glycosylase and then went through a first 18-cycle PCR with the universal primers M1SS and BC2_uni_R. On the study's bioinformatics: Normalization of each sample was performed by random selection of 1 million high-quality reads, each carrying a distinct molecular identifier. Instead of being binned into consensus sequences, reads with shared molecular identifiers were discarded. MiTCR, set to a Q25 quality threshold and the strictest error-elimination algorithm, was used for CDR3 identification, clonotype clustering and error correction. A nonparametric unseen species model with Euler transformation was used to estimate lower-bound total TCR beta diversity. TCRdb trimmed the raw reads at Q25, called clones with MiXCR and kept productive beta chains. Every distinct CDR3 protein forms one entry, paired with its most common genes and DNA. In this record, the V and J calls reflect TCRdb's handling and not the investigators' own analysis. Across this sample there are more than 600,000 distinct CDR3 sequences, with around a quarter seen only once. Roughly 9% of the sample lies in the top ten.

The same sample was also studied in work on T cells of mothers and their children. The second investigation adds: Nine systemically healthy Caucasian individuals, comprising three mothers and their six children, were included as donors. cDNA synthesis used all of the extracted RNA, with 1.5 ug of RNA in each 15 ul reaction. In the second PCR, sample barcodes and 2-4 random nucleotides were introduced via the M1S primer. More than 8 million TCR beta CDR3 reads were obtained from each mother, and about 3 million reads were obtained from each child. Thymic selection shapes the output of TCR recombination in a similar way in related and unrelated pairs, and inherited differences have a minor effect. Normalized repertoire overlap in related mother-child pairs was always slightly higher than in unrelated mother-child pairs, but the difference was never significant. Persistent microchimeric T cell clones were not detected, at a sensitivity of about 99 clones per million clonotypes. In the study, deep NGS was used to compare the TCR beta repertoires of mothers and children, and features distinguishing related mother-child pairs from unrelated individuals were sought. On average, the children were roughly 10 +/- 4 years old, while the mothers were approximately 41 +/- 4 years old. Libraries were sequenced on Illumina HiSeq 2000 with 100+100 nt paired-end reads after adapter ligation with NEBNext reagents. Mother and child libraries were prepared a month apart and sequenced in separate runs to prevent cross-contamination. Between roughly 500,000 and 2,100,000 distinct TCR beta clonotypes were identified per donor. Naive TCR beta clonotypes were estimated from low-frequency clonotypes matched to each donor's FACS-determined naive share, without sorting.

The source is a boy between 10 and 17 years old in good health. Material for sequencing was blood. The V gene is TRBV13 and the J gene is TRBJ2-2; the D segment might be TRBD1 or TRBD2, since each matches 5 bases. CDR3 reads: CASSWGTGNTGELFF. The base sequence is TGTGCCAGCAGCTGGGGGACGGGAAACACCGGGGAGCTGTTTTTT. Beyond the CDR3, the reference TRBV13 and TRBJ2-2 genes provide the residues; the full variable domain reads: AAGVIQSPRHLIKEKRETATLKCYPIPRHDTVYWYQQGPGQDPQFLISFYEKMQSDKGSIPDRFSAQQFSDYHSELNMSSLELGDSALYFCASSWGTGNTGELFFGEGSRLTVL.